This T cell receptor beta chain stems from a study of long-term antiretroviral therapy in people with HIV (dated by TCRdb to between 2021 and 2024). For the study in its entirety: The earliest samples were collected roughly a decade before the 2015 WHO recommendation for immediate ART, at a time when ART was usually postponed until CD4 counts fell. Test extractions of a monoclonal T-cell line alongside some 36 polyclonal samples showed no cross-contamination during QIAcube processing. A retrospective serial study tested whether ART initiation and durable HIV suppression were associated with changes in peripheral blood TRB repertoire composition and diversity. From some 30 adults with confirmed HIV infection, the cohort provided around 180 cryopreserved PBMC samples, gathered serially across a mean of approximately six years (range 1-12). Of the 30 or so participants with HIV, about a dozen were female.

The CDR3 holds 17 amino acids from the cysteine to the phenylalanine. Only the CDR3 region is kept as DNA, spanning 51 bases read in frame from base 1. From V the trimming removes 8 bases and from J it removes 4 bases, while the gene matches leave 16 bases of the junction unaccounted for. Taken from the germline V gene (reference sequence), the CDR1 and CDR2 loops are MNHEY and SMNVEV. Inclusion was restricted to participants for whom at least one PBMC sample before ART initiation and at least two post-ART samples were available. All participants with HIV were treated in the United States of America. Before DNA extraction, cryopreserved samples of roughly 1-10 million PBMC were thawed and washed. At the time of the earliest PBMC sample, participants with HIV were aged between about 23 and 54 years. Each participant contributed PBMC samples from 1-4 timepoints before ART initiation and 2-8 timepoints after ART initiation, with a median of 7 samples. Serial HIV viral load, CD4+ T-cell count, ART history and demographic data were obtained for every participant. Using a Qiagen kit on a QIAcube, genomic DNA was extracted from unsorted PBMC, with samples processed in batches of 12.

The immunoSEQ hsTCRB v3.0 assay was used at survey level resolution for TRB variable region sequencing. TRB sequencing targeted a depth of about 35,000-50,000 T-cell genomes per sample. Pooled TRB libraries were sequenced on an Illumina MiSeq with a v3 150-cycle kit. Regarding the original processing steps: Repertoire analysis was run in R within a reproducible Nextflow workflow that covered QC, data transformation and analysis. LymphoSeq2, an R package for AIRR-Seq data exploration, was used to implement custom analyses. After excluding a handful of samples that yielded fewer than 5000 total TRB sequences, approximately 180 HIV repertoires remained for analysis. Of the approximately 190 retained HIV repertoires, about 60 were collected before and about 130 after ART initiation. Repertoires were downsampled to 5000 TRB nucleotide sequences, and summary statistics were averaged over 100 downsampling iterations. The analysis kept only TRB sequences whose CDR3 regions were at least seven amino acids long. Diversity was measured with a Shannon entropy-derived clonality score and the Gini coefficient. Repertoire networks linked the top 5000 CDR3 amino acid sequences whenever two sequences differed by an edit distance of one. For TRB CDR3 amino acid sequences, GLIPH2 was used to predict antigen specificity groups and MHC restriction. To flag known CMV, EBV, HIV or tissue antigen associations, CDR3 amino acid sequences were matched against VDJdb and McPAS-TCR. Pre-ART, post-ART and control groups were compared with Wilcoxon signed-rank tests and Holm-Bonferroni correction. The immuneACCESS repertoire file appears here via TCRdb, limited to in-frame rearrangements. These files lack a portion of the clones; in checked studies, under half of the deficit traces to unresolved V genes, and the cause of the others is not known. D and trimming were read from the DNA, whereas the V and J calls and clone size are those reported in that table. A total of about 22,000 clones appear in this sample, 86% of them only once. The ten largest clones take up less than 5% of the sample.

Beyond this particular receptor, the publication reports: HIV repertoires had narrower CDR3 length ranges than controls, and the network structure suggested an antigen-experienced repertoire that shifted only slightly toward naive after ART. Because pre-ART samples had limited cell numbers, unsorted PBMC were profiled rather than sorted CD4+ and CD8+ T cells. Inferences about post-ART repertoire changes are limited because no data were available on ART adherence, viral resistance or therapy changes. A significant increase in TRB diversity was found to be associated with ART initiation, although TRB diversity was observed to remain significantly below that of transplant donor controls even after long-term ART. Because PBMC availability was limited, only the TCR beta chain was sequenced, with no alpha chain pairing. The repertoire was dominated across all time points by expanded TRB clones identified before ART initiation, although this dominance was seen to fluctuate and to decrease in many PLHIV after ART. The samples were dated from about 2004 to 2017, and the ART regimens that were used may be less effective than current ART regimens.

Regarding this clone: This clone's antigen is unknown. Base quality data are lacking; no much larger clone is found one base away.

The TCR was taken from a man aged 60 to 69 with HIV. The V gene is TRBV27 and the J gene is TRBJ2-3; 9 junctional bases match TRBD2. The specimen was unsorted PBMCs, collected 1.3 years after starting antiretroviral therapy. The DNA reads as follows: TGTGCCAGCCTCTCGTGGGCGGGAGGGCCGCGGGCAGATACGCAGTATTTT. Its amino acids are CASLSWAGGPRADTQYF.